Listed here is a single T cell receptor beta chain. These data come from a study of blood T cell repertoires in COVID-19. CDR3 size: 17 residues. The V and J ends lost 5 bases and 3 bases, in that order; junction bases with no gene match: 17. Germline CDR1 and CDR2: SGHNT and YYREEE (reference sequence). The method was immunoSEQ multiplex PCR; TCRdb's version includes in-frame clones alone and lacks a portion of them. The data hold approximately 480,000 clones, with roughly 89% observed a single time. The sequence was obtained from a man between 18 and 29 years old with COVID-19, enrolled during active disease. The V and J genes are TRBV5-4 and TRBJ2-7; 7 nucleotides align to TRBD2. The material sequenced was peripheral blood. The CDR3: CASSSASGIDTLYEQYF. Here the CDR3 DNA reads TGTGCCAGCAGTTCTGCTAGCGGAATAGACACCCTCTACGAGCAGTACTTC.